The entry that follows covers one T cell receptor beta chain sequence. These data belong to a study of T cell changes during pregnancy in multiple sclerosis. Germline V gives CDR1 SGHRS, CDR2 YFSETQ. V lost 0 bases and J lost 1, with 10 bases in between. The CDR3 totals 15 residues. Generated by immunoSEQ multiplex PCR, the TCRdb table keeps only in-frame clones and is missing some. The table lists tens of thousands of clones, about 88% of them singletons, with about 0.41% in the top ten. Sequencing used CD4+ T cells from peripheral blood mononuclear cells, obtained in the third trimester of pregnancy. The J gene is TRBJ2-5, the V gene TRBV5-1; a weak D match, TRBD1 (5 bases). This TCR was recovered from a female donor with multiple sclerosis, enrolled in a pregnancy study. Written as DNA, the CDR3 is TGCGCCAGCAGCTTGGTTGTGGGGCCCCAAGAGACCCAGTACTTC. This sequence encodes CASSLVVGPQETQYF.